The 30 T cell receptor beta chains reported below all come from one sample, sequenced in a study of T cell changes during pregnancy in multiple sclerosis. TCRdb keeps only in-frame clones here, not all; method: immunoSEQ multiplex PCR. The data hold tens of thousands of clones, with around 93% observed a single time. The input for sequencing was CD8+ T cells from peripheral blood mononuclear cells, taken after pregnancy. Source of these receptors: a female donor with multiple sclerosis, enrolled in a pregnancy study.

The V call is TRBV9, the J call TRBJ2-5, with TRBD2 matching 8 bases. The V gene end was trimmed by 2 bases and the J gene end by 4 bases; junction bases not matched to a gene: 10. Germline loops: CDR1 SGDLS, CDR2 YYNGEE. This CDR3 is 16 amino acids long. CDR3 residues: CASSVAPAGVGETQYF. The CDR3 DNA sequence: TGTGCCAGCAGCGTGGCACCAGCGGGGGTAGGAGAGACCCAGTACTTC.

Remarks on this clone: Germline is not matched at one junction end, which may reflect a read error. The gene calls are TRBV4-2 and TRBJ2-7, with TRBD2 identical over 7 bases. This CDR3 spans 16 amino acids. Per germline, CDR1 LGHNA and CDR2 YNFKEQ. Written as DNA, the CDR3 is TGTGCCAACAGCCAAGATTGGGCTAGCGGTACCTACGAGCAGTACTTC. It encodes CANSQDWASGTYEQYF.

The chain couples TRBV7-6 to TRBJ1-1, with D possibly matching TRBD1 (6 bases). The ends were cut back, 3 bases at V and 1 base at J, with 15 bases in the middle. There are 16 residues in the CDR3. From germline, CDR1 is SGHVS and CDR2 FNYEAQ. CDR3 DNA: TGTGCCAGCAGCTTTTCAAGACGAGGGGGGAACACTGAAGCTTTCTTT. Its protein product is CASSFSRRGGNTEAFF.

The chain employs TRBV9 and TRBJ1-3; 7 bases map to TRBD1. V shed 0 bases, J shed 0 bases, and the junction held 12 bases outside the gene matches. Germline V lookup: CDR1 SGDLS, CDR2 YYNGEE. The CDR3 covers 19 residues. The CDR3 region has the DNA TGTGCCAGCAGCGTAGATCATCCGGGACAGTTGGGCTCTGGAAACACCATATATTTT. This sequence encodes CASSVDHPGQLGSGNTIYF.

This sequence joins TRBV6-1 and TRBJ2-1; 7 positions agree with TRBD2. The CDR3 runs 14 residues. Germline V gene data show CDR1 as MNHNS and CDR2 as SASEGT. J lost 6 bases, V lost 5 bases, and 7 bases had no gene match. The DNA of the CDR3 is TGTGCCAGCAGTACCAGCGGGGACTTCAATGAGCAGTTCTTC. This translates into CASSTSGDFNEQFF.

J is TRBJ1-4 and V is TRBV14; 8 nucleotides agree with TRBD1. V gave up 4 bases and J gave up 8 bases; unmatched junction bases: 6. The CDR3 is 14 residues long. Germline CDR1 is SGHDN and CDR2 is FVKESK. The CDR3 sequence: CASSLRTGFEKLFF. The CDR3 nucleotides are TGTGCCAGCAGCCTCCGGACAGGGTTCGAAAAACTGTTTTTT. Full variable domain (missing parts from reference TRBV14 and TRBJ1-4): EAGVTQFPSHSVIEKGQTVTLRCDPISGHDNLYWYRRVMGKEIKFLLHFVKESKQDESGMPNNRFLAERTGGTYSTLKVQPAELEDSGVYFCASSLRTGFEKLFFGSGTQLSVL.

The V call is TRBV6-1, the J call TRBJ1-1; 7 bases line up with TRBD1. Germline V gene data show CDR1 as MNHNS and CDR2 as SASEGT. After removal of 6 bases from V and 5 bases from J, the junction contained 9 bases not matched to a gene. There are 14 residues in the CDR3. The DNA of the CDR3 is TGTGCCAGCAGACCGAAGACAGGGTTAACTGAAGCTTTCTTT. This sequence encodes CASRPKTGLTEAFF.

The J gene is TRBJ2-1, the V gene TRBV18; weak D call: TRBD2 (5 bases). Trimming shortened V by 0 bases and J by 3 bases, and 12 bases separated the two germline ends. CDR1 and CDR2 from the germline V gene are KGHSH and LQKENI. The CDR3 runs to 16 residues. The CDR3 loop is CASSPPGGLGYNEQFF. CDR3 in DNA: TGTGCCAGCTCACCACCCGGCGGACTGGGCTACAATGAGCAGTTCTTC.

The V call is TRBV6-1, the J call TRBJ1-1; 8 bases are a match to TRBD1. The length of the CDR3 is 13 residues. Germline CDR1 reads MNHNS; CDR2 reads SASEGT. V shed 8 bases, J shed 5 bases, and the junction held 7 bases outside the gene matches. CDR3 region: CASPDRAGTEAFF. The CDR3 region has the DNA TGTGCCAGCCCGGACAGGGCTGGGACTGAAGCTTTCTTT.

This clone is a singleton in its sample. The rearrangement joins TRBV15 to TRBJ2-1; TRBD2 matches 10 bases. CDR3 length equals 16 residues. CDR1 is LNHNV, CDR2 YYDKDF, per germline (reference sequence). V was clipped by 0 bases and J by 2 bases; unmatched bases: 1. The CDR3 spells CATSRESGGAYNEQFF. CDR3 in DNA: TGTGCCACCAGCAGAGAAAGCGGGGGGGCCTACAATGAGCAGTTCTTC.

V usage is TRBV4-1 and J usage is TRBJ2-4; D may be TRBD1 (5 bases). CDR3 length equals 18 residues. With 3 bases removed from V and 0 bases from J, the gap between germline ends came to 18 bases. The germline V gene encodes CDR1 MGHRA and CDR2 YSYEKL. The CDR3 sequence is CASSQENPGIVAKNIQYF. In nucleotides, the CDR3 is TGCGCCAGCAGCCAGGAAAACCCAGGGATTGTAGCCAAAAACATTCAGTACTTC.

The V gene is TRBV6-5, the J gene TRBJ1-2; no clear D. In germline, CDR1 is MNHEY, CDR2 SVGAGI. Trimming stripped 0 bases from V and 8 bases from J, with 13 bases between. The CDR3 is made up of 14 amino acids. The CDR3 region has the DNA TGTGCCAGCAGTTACTCAGGGAGTCCTGGAGGCTACACCTTC. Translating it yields CASSYSGSPGGYTF.

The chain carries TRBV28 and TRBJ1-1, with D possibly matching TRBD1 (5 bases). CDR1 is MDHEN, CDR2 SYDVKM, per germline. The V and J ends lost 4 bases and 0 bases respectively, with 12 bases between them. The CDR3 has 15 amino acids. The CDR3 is CASSSKGSLNTEAFF. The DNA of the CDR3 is TGTGCCAGCAGTTCAAAGGGGTCGCTGAACACTGAAGCTTTCTTT.

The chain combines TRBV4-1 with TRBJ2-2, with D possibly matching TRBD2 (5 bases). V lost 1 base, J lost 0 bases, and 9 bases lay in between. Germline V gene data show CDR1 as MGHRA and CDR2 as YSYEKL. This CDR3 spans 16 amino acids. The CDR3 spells CASSQASGPNTGELFF. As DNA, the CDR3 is TGCGCCAGCAGCCAAGCAAGCGGTCCGAACACCGGGGAGCTGTTTTTT.

The CDR3: CAWDDENLANYGYTF. The CDR3 DNA reads TGTGCCTGGGATGACGAGAACCTAGCTAACTATGGCTACACCTTC. The genes are TRBV30 and TRBJ1-2; D is unresolved. Trimming removed 5 bases at V and 0 bases at J, with 16 bases between. Germline-derived CDR1 and CDR2 are GTSNPN and SVGIG (reference sequence). The CDR3 sequence is 15 residues long.

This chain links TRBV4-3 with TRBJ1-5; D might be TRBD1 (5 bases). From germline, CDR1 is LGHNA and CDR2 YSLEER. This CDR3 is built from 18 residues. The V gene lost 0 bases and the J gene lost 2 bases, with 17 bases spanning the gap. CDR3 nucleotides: TGCGCCAGCAGCCAAGATAAGGAGGGGCTCAGGGGCAATCAGCCCCAGCATTTT. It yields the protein CASSQDKEGLRGNQPQHF.

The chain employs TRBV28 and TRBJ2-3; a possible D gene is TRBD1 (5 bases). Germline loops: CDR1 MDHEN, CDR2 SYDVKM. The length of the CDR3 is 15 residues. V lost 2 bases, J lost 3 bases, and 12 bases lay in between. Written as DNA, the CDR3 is TGTGCCAGCAGTTTACAAGGGGCTGAGACAGATACGCAGTATTTT. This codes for CASSLQGAETDTQYF.

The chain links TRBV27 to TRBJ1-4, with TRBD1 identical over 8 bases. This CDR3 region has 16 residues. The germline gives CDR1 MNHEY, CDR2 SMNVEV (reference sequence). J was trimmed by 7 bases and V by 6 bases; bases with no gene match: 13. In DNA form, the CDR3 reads TGTGCCAGCAGCACCTCCTTCGGACAGGGAGGTGAAAAACTGTTTTTT. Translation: CASSTSFGQGGEKLFF.

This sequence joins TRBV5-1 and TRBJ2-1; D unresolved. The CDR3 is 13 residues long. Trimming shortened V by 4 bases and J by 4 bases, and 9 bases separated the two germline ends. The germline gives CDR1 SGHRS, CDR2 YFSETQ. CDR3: CASSPAGYNEQFF. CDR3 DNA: TGCGCCAGCAGCCCGGCAGGTTACAATGAGCAGTTCTTC. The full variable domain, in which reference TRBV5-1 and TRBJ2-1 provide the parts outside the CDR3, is KAGVTQTPRYLIKTRGQQVTLSCSPISGHRSVSWYQQTPGQGLQFLFEYFSETQRNKGNFPGRFSGRQFSNSRSEMNVSTLELGDSALYLCASSPAGYNEQFFGPGTRLTVL.

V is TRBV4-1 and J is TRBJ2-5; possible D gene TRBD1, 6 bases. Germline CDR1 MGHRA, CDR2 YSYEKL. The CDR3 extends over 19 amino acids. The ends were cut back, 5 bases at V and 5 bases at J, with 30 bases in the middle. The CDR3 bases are TGCGCCAGCAGCGCCTACCCTTTGGGAAACAGGGTCTTTGGGGAGACCCAGTACTTC. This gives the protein CASSAYPLGNRVFGETQYF.

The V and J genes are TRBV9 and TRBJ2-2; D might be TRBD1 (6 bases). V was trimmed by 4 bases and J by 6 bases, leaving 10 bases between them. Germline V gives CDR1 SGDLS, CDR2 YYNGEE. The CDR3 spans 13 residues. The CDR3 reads CASSTPGAGELFF. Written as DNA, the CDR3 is TGTGCCAGCAGCACCCCAGGGGCCGGGGAGCTGTTTTTT.

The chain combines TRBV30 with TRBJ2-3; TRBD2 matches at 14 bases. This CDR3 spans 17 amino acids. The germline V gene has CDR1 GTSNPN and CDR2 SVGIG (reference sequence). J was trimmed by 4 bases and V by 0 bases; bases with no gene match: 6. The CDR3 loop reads CAWSVTGLAGGADTQYF. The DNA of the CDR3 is TGTGCCTGGAGTGTAACCGGACTAGCGGGAGGCGCAGATACGCAGTATTTT.

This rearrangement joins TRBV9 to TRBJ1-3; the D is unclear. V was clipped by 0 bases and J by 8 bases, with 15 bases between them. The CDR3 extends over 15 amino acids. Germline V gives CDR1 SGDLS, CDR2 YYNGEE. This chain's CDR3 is CASSVAGSVMDTIYF. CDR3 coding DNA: TGTGCCAGCAGCGTAGCCGGGAGTGTAATGGACACCATATATTTT.

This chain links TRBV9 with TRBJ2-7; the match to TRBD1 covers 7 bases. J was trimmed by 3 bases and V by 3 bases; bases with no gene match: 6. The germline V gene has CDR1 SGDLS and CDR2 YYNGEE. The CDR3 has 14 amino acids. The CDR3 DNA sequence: TGTGCCAGCAGCGAAGGGGGCGGCCACTACGAGCAGTACTTC. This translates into CASSEGGGHYEQYF.

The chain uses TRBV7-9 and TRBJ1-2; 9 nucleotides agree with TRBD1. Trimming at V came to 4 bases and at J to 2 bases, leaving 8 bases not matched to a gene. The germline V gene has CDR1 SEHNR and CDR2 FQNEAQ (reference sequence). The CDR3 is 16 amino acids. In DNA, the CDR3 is TGTGCCAGCAGCTCCGTCATGGGACAGGGAAACTATGGCTACACCTTC. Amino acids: CASSSVMGQGNYGYTF.

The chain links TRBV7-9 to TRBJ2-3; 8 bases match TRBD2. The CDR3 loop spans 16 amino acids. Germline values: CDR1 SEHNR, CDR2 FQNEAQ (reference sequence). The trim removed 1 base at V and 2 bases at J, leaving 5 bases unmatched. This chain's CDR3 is CASSLGQRGPTDTQYF. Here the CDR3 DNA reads TGTGCCAGCAGCTTAGGACAGCGGGGGCCCACAGATACGCAGTATTTT.

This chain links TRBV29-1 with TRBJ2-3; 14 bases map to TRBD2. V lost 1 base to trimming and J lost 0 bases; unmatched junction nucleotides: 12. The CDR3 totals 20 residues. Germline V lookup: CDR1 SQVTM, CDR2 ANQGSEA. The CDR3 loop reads CSVEGLVTSGGAVSTDTQYF. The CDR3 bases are TGCAGCGTTGAAGGTCTGGTGACTAGCGGGGGGGCCGTGAGCACAGATACGCAGTATTTT.

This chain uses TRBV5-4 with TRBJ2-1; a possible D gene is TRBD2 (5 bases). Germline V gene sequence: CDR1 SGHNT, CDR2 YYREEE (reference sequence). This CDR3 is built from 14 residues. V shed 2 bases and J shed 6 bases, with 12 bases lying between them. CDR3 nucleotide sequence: TGTGCCAGCAGCTTAGGAGGTACTTCCAATGAGCAGTTCTTC. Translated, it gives CASSLGGTSNEQFF.

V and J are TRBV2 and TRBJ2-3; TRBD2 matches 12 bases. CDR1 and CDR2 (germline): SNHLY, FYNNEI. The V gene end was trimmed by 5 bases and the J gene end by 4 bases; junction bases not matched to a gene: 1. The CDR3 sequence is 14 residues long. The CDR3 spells CASSWTSGADTQYF. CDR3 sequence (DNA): TGTGCCAGCAGTTGGACTAGCGGGGCAGATACGCAGTATTTT.

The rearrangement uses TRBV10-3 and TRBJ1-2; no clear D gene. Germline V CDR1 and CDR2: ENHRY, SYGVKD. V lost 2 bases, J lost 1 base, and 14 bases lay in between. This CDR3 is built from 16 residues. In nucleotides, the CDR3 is TGTGCCATCAGTGAGGGGGTAGGGAGTGGTAACTATGGCTACACCTTC. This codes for CAISEGVGSGNYGYTF.